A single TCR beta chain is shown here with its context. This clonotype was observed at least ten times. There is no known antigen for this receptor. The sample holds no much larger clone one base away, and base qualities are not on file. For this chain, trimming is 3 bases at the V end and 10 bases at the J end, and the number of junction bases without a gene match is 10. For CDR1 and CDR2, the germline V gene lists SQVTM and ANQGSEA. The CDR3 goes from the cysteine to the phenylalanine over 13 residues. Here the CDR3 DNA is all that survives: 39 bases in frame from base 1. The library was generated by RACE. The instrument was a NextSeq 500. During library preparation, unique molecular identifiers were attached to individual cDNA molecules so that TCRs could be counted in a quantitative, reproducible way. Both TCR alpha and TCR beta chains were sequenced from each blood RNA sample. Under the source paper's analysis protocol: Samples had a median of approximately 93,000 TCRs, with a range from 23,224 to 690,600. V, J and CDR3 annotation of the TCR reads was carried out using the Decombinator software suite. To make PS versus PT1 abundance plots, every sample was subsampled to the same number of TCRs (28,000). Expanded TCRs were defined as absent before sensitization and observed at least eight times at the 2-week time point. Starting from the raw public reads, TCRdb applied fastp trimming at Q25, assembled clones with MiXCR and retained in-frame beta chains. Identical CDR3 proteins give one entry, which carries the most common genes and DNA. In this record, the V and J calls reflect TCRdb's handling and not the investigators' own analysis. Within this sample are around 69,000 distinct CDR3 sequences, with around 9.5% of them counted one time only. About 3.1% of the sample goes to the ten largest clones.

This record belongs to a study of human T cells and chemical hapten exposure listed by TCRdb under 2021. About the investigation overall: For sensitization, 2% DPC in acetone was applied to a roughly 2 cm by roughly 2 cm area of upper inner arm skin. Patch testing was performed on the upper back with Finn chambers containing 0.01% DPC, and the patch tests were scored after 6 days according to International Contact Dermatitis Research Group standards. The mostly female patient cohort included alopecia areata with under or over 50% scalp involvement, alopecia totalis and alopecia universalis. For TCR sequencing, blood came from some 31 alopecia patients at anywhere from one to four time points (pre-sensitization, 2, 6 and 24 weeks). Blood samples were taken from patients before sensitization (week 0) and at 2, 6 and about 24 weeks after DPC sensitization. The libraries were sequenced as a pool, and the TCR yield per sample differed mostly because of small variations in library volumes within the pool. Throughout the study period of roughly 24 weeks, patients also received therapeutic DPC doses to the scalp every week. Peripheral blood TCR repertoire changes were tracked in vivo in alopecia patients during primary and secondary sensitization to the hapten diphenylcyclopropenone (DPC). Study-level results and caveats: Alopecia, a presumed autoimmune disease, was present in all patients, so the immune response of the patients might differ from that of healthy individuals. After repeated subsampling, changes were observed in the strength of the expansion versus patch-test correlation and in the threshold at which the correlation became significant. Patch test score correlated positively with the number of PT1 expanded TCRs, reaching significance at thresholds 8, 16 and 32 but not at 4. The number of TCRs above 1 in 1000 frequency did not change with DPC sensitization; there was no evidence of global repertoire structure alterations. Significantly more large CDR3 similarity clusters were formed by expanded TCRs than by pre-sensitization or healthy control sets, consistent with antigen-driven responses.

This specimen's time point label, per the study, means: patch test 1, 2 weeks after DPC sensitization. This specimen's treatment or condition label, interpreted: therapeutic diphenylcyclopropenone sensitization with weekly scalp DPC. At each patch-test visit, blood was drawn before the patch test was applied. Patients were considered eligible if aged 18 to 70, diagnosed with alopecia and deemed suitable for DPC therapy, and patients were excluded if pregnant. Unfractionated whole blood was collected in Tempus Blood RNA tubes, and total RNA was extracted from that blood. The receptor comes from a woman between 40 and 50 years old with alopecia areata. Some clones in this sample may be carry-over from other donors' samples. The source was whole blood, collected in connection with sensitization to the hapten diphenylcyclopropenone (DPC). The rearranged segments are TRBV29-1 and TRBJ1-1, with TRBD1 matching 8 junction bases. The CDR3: CSVDVTGTGGAFF. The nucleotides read TGCAGCGTTGATGTAACCGGGACAGGAGGAGCTTTCTTT.